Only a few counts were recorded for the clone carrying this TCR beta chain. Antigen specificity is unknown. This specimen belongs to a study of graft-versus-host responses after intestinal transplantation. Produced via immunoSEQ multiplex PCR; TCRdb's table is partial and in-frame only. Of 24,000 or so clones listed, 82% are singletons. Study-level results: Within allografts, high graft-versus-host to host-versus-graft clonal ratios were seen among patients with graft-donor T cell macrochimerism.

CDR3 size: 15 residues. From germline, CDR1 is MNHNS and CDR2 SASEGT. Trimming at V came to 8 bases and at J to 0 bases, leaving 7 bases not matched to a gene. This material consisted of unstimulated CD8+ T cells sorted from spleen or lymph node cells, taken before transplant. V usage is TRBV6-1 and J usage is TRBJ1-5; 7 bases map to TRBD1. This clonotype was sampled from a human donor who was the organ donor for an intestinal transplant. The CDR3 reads CASQPTGDSNQPQHF. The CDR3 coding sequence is TGTGCCAGCCAACCAACAGGGGATAGCAATCAGCCCCAGCATTTT.